Each of the 32 T cell receptor beta chains below was sequenced from the same sample in a study of patients and donors after allogeneic stem cell transplantation. MiXCR, run by TCRdb on the RT-PCR reads, gives a single entry per CDR3 protein. The sample shows roughly 960,000 distinct CDR3 sequences, 18% of them seen only once. The sequencing sample was made of blood, either unsorted or a sorted T cell fraction (not recorded which). Receptors were obtained from a human donor who was either an allogeneic HSCT recipient or a stem cell or donor lymphocyte infusion donor (not recorded which). It is not recorded whose cells these are; they may come from a transplant donor.

CDR3 loop: CASSLRAGGLNTEAFF. The DNA of the CDR3 is TGTGCCAGCAGCTTACGTGCTGGTGGATTGAACACTGAAGCTTTCTTT. The genes are TRBV7-2 and TRBJ1-1; D not certain. This CDR3 is built from 16 residues. Germline CDR1 reads SGHTA; CDR2 reads FQGNSA. V was shortened by 2 bases and J by 0 bases, with 13 bases between the two germline ends.

The table lists this clonotype with a few counts. The chain combines TRBV5-6 with TRBJ2-5; 9 bases line up with TRBD2. The J segment lost 3 bases and the V segment lost 0 bases, leaving 12 bases of the junction unmatched. Germline CDR1 SGHDT, CDR2 YYEEEE. This CDR3 has 18 residues. DNA of the CDR3: TGTGCCAGCAGCTTGGATACTAGCGGGCGAGCCTCGGAAGAGACCCAGTACTTC. Protein: CASSLDTSGRASEETQYF.

This clonotype was recorded many times. This sequence joins TRBV6-1 and TRBJ1-2; TRBD1 matches 7 bases. The CDR3 spans 14 residues. V lost 3 bases, J lost 8 bases, and 9 bases stayed unmatched. Per the germline V gene, CDR1 is MNHNS and CDR2 is SASEGT. CDR3 protein: CASSETWTGQGYTF. DNA of the CDR3: TGTGCCAGCAGTGAGACTTGGACAGGACAAGGCTACACCTTC.

This clonotype appeared a few times. The chain combines TRBV21-1 with TRBJ2-7; the listed D gene, TRBD1, was not tested against the DNA. TRBV21-1 is labeled a pseudogene. This CDR3 comprises 13 residues. The DNA for the CDR3 is TGTGCCAGACGCGGGACAGGGCAACCCGAGCAGTACTTC. Amino acids: CARRGTGQPEQYF.

This chain uses TRBV20-1 with TRBJ2-5, with 11 bases matching TRBD2. CDR3 length: 14 amino acids. Unmatched junction bases numbered 6, after V lost 3 bases and J lost 6 bases. Germline CDR1 and CDR2: DFQATT and SNEGSKA (reference sequence). The CDR3 loop is CSARASGGLKTQYF. The CDR3 DNA reads as TGCAGTGCTAGGGCTAGCGGGGGGTTAAAGACCCAGTACTTC.

In this sample, this clonotype turned up a few times. The gene calls are TRBV5-6 and TRBJ2-1; TRBD2 is a possible D gene (6 bases). This CDR3 comprises 15 residues. Trimming pared 5 bases from V and 2 bases from J, leaving 14 bases between. CDR1 and CDR2 from the germline V gene are SGHDT and YYEEEE. CDR3 sequence: CASRWRGLPYNEQFF. CDR3 nucleotides: TGTGCCAGCAGGTGGAGGGGTTTGCCCTACAATGAGCAGTTCTTC.

The chain uses TRBV2 and TRBJ2-5; TRBD2 aligns across 7 bases. In germline, CDR1 is SNHLY, CDR2 FYNNEI. The ends lost 2 bases at V and 4 bases at J; junction bases unmatched: 7. The CDR3 has 15 residues. The CDR3 sequence: CASSERTRVAETQYF. CDR3 in DNA: TGTGCCAGCAGTGAAAGGACTAGGGTAGCAGAGACCCAGTACTTC.

In this sample, this clonotype turned up a few times. The chain recombines TRBV6-4 with TRBJ1-2; D ambiguous. V lost 7 bases and J 0 bases, leaving 15 bases between the germline ends. The V gene's germline CDR1 is MRHNA and CDR2 SNTAGT. CDR3 length equals 15 residues. CDR3 nucleotide sequence: TGTGCCAGCACGGAAATGGCGGGGACTAACTATGGCTACACCTTC. Protein product: CASTEMAGTNYGYTF.

There are a few counts of this clonotype. The chain combines TRBV20-1 with TRBJ1-2, with TRBD1 matching 7 bases. The length of the CDR3 is 15 residues. The V gene's germline CDR1 is DFQATT and CDR2 SNEGSKA (reference sequence). After removal of 0 bases from V and 5 bases from J, the junction contained 9 bases not matched to a gene. As DNA, the CDR3 is TGCAGTGCTAGAGATTACGGACAGGAGAAATATGGCTACACCTTC. The encoded protein is CSARDYGQEKYGYTF.

V usage is TRBV5-1 and J usage is TRBJ2-1; perhaps TRBD1 as D (6 bases). CDR3 length: 15 residues. The V and J ends lost 6 bases and 0 bases respectively, with 13 bases between them. From germline, CDR1 is SGHRS and CDR2 YFSETQ. CDR3 in amino acids: CASIYGQYSYNEQFF. The DNA for the CDR3 is TGCGCCAGCATCTACGGACAGTACTCCTACAATGAGCAGTTCTTC.

The V call is TRBV21-1, the J call TRBJ1-1; the table's D gene call, TRBD1, was not cross checked with the DNA. TRBV21-1 is a listed pseudogene. The CDR3 length is 19 residues. CDR3 sequence reads: CASSRRTGTGPLMNTEAFF. CDR3 DNA: TGTGCCAGCAGCCGACGGACCGGGACAGGGCCCCTCATGAACACTGAAGCTTTCTTT.

This clonotype was observed a few times. The rearrangement links TRBV5-1 to TRBJ1-1, with D unclear. The CDR3 length is 18 residues. V lost 0 bases to trimming and J lost 0 bases, with 18 bases between them. Germline V gene data show CDR1 as SGHRS and CDR2 as YFSETQ. The CDR3 DNA reads as TGCGCCAGCAGCTTGGTTTTTAAGTCCAATAATATGAACACTGAAGCTTTCTTT. This codes for CASSLVFKSNNMNTEAFF.

This clonotype was picked up one time. The CDR3 sequence: CASSYGTGAKETQYF. CDR3 nucleotide sequence: TGCGCCAGCAGCTACGGGACAGGGGCAAAAGAGACCCAGTACTTC. This chain links TRBV5-1 with TRBJ2-5, with 10 bases fitting TRBD1. This CDR3 contains 15 residues. Trimming at V came to 3 bases and at J to 3 bases, leaving 5 bases not matched to a gene. Germline assignment: CDR1 SGHRS and CDR2 YFSETQ.

This clonotype was found a few times. V gene TRBV18 combines with J gene TRBJ2-2; D remains ambiguous. Trimming shortened V by 4 bases and J by 2 bases, and 11 bases separated the two germline ends. In germline, CDR1 is KGHSH, CDR2 LQKENI. There are 15 residues in the CDR3. Here the CDR3 DNA reads TGTGCCAGCTCACTGGACGTAGTCAACACCGGGGAGCTGTTTTTT. This codes for CASSLDVVNTGELFF.

The J gene is TRBJ2-1, the V gene TRBV20-1; no clear D. The CDR3 consists of 16 residues. Trimming removed 4 bases from V and 9 bases from J, with 25 bases in between. In germline, CDR1 is DFQATT, CDR2 SNEGSKA (reference sequence). The CDR3 DNA reads as TGCAGTGCTATCACCCTACCCGGCGGACCCCGGCCTGAGCAGTTCTTC. Protein sequence: CSAITLPGGPRPEQFF.

This clonotype showed up just a few times. The chain uses TRBV5-6 and TRBJ2-3; D remains unclear. Trimming removed 4 bases from V and 2 bases from J, with 8 bases in between. The CDR3 is made up of 13 amino acids. The germline V gene has CDR1 SGHDT and CDR2 YYEEEE. CDR3 protein: CASSEAPTDTQYF. In DNA, the CDR3 is TGTGCCAGCAGCGAGGCCCCCACAGATACGCAGTATTTT.

This clonotype was counted ten times or more. The chain combines TRBV5-8 with TRBJ2-5, with 7 positions matching TRBD1. The ends lost 2 bases at V and 2 bases at J; junction bases unmatched: 3. This CDR3 has 14 amino acids. The germline V gene encodes CDR1 SGHTS and CDR2 YDEGEE. For the CDR3, the DNA is TGTGCCAGCAGCTTAGGGACAGCGCAAGAGACCCAGTACTTC. It is translated as CASSLGTAQETQYF. The whole variable domain, remainder taken from reference TRBV5-8 and TRBJ2-5, is EAGVTQSPTHLIKTRGQQATLRCSPISGHTSVYWYQQALGLGLQFLLWYDEGEERNRGNFPPRFSGRQFPNYSSELNVNALELEDSALYLCASSLGTAQETQYFGPGTRLLVL.

The chain carries TRBV5-1 and TRBJ2-7; 12 nucleotides match TRBD2. This CDR3 is 14 amino acids long. V was pared by 6 bases and J by 6 bases, with 7 bases of the junction left unmatched. From germline, CDR1 is SGHRS and CDR2 YFSETQ. CDR3 DNA sequence: TGCGCCAGCACACCTAGCGGGGGGGATCGCGAGCAGTACTTC. It specifies CASTPSGGDREQYF.

The chain links TRBV12-3 or TRBV12-4 to TRBJ1-6; 11 bases align to TRBD1. The CDR3 has 16 amino acids. With V trimmed by 6 bases and J by 9 bases, 10 bases remained unmatched. The CDR3 reads CASRKGTGGYGSPLHF. DNA for the CDR3: TGTGCCAGCAGGAAAGGGACAGGGGGATATGGTTCACCCCTCCACTTT.

Only a few counts were recorded for this clonotype. This chain uses TRBV6-1 with TRBJ2-7; D not resolved. This CDR3 spans 13 amino acids. The V and J ends lost 8 bases and 4 bases respectively, with 15 bases between them. CDR1 is MNHNS and CDR2 is SASEGT in the germline V gene. The CDR3 spells CASPYGPEYEQYF. CDR3 DNA: TGTGCCAGCCCTTATGGACCGGAGTACGAGCAGTACTTC.

The CDR3, as DNA: TGTGCCAGCAGCCAAGCAAACAGGGTGAACTATGGCTACACCTTC. Its translation is CASSQANRVNYGYTF. The genes are TRBV4-2 and TRBJ1-2, with D possibly matching TRBD1 (6 bases). V lost 1 base to trimming and J lost 2 bases, with 11 bases between them. CDR1 and CDR2 from the germline V gene are LGHNA and YNFKEQ. The CDR3 consists of 15 residues.

The V call is TRBV28, the J call TRBJ1-5, with TRBD1 as a possible D gene (5 bases). Germline-derived CDR1 and CDR2 are MDHEN and SYDVKM. The CDR3 has 16 residues. Trimming removed 6 bases from V and 2 bases from J, with 17 bases in between. The CDR3 loop reads CASRAYGGSGNQPQHF. In nucleotides, the CDR3 is TGTGCCAGCAGAGCCTACGGGGGGTCTGGCAATCAGCCCCAGCATTTT. Together with reference TRBV28 and TRBJ1-5, the CDR3 gives the full variable domain: DVKVTQSSRYLVKRTGEKVFLECVQDMDHENMFWYRQDPGLGLRLIYFSYDVKMKEKGDIPEGYSVSREKKERFSLILESASTNQTSMYLCASRAYGGSGNQPQHFGDGTRLSIL.

The rearrangement uses TRBV6-2 or TRBV6-3 and TRBJ1-1; a weak D match, TRBD1 (5 bases). V lost 5 bases and J lost 7, with 23 bases in between. In germline, CDR1 is MNHEY, CDR2 SVGEGT. The CDR3 loop spans 16 amino acids. Here the CDR3 reads CASSDLRTDSGCEAFF. Written as DNA, the CDR3 is TGTGCCAGCAGTGATCTCCGGACTGACAGCGGATGTGAAGCTTTCTTT.

This CDR3 is CASSRVVGGEAEAFF. CDR3 coding DNA: TGCGCCAGCAGCCGCGTGGTGGGGGGCGAAGCTGAAGCTTTCTTT. The chain combines TRBV4-3 with TRBJ1-1; TRBD1 might be the D (6 bases). Germline V gives CDR1 LGHNA, CDR2 YSLEER. The CDR3 spans 15 residues. Deletions cut 4 bases from V and 6 bases from J, with 18 bases between.

This chain's CDR3 is CASIPGQGWNEQYF. The CDR3 nucleotides read TGTGCCAGCATTCCGGGACAGGGGTGGAACGAGCAGTACTTC. The chain employs TRBV12-3 or TRBV12-4 and TRBJ2-7; TRBD1 matches 10 bases. The CDR3 is made up of 14 amino acids. J was trimmed by 5 bases and V by 7 bases; bases with no gene match: 8.

This clonotype was seen more than once but under ten times. The rearrangement joins TRBV24-1 to TRBJ2-4; D perhaps matches TRBD2 (5 bases). The CDR3 extends over 12 amino acids. V was cut by 6 bases and J by 8 bases, with 10 bases left in between. Germline assignment: CDR1 KGHDR and CDR2 SFDVKD. CDR3 region: CATSTGSDIQYF. The CDR3 nucleotides are TGTGCCACCAGTACTGGGAGCGACATTCAGTACTTC.

This clonotype was seen only a few times. CDR3 bases: TGTGCCAGCATCTTGACAGCGAGCACAGATACGCAGTATTTT. This translates into CASILTASTDTQYF. The chain employs TRBV2 and TRBJ2-3; weak D call: TRBD1 (5 bases). V lost 7 bases and J 0 bases, leaving 11 bases between the germline ends. The CDR3 covers 14 residues. Germline CDR1 is SNHLY and CDR2 is FYNNEI.

This chain connects TRBV7-9 to TRBJ1-2; TRBD1 is a possible D gene (5 bases). The CDR3 spans 15 residues. Trimming took 1 base from V and 3 from J, leaving 12 bases between them. Germline CDR1 is SEHNR and CDR2 is FQNEAQ (reference sequence). CDR3 DNA sequence: TGTGCCAGCAGCTTAGGCCAGGGCCAGTACTATGGCTACACCTTC. Translation gives CASSLGQGQYYGYTF.

This clonotype was seen at least ten times. V and J are TRBV24-1 and TRBJ2-1; the D gene is possibly TRBD1 (7 bases). The CDR3 has 14 residues. With 3 bases removed from V and 7 bases from J, the gap between germline ends came to 12 bases. CDR1 and CDR2 (germline): KGHDR, SFDVKD. CDR3 residues: CATSDRRGRNEQFF. The CDR3 nucleotides read TGTGCCACCAGTGATAGGAGGGGGCGGAATGAGCAGTTCTTC.

The V and J genes are TRBV6-1 and TRBJ1-2, with 10 nucleotides matching TRBD1. Germline CDR1 is MNHNS and CDR2 is SASEGT. The CDR3 totals 14 residues. The V gene end was trimmed by 7 bases and the J gene end by 5 bases; junction bases not matched to a gene: 7. CDR3 in amino acids: CASNRQGANYGYTF. In nucleotides, the CDR3 is TGTGCCAGCAACCGACAGGGGGCGAATTATGGCTACACCTTC.

The V and J genes are TRBV28 and TRBJ2-6; no clear D gene. CDR1 is MDHEN, CDR2 SYDVKM, per germline. With 4 bases removed from V and 0 bases from J, the gap between germline ends came to 10 bases. The CDR3 contains 16 residues. The CDR3 DNA is TGTGCCAGCAGTTCGTGGGCTGACTCTGGGGCCAACGTCCTGACTTTC. Its protein is CASSSWADSGANVLTF.

This clonotype was seen a few times. The rearrangement links TRBV20-1 to TRBJ2-7; D unclear. Trimming stripped 6 bases from V and 9 bases from J, with 24 bases between. The CDR3 extends over 14 amino acids. Germline V gene data show CDR1 as DFQATT and CDR2 as SNEGSKA (reference sequence). Here the CDR3 reads CSATRSSTPKGQYF. The CDR3 nucleotides read TGCAGTGCCACAAGGAGCAGTACCCCTAAGGGGCAGTACTTC.